These 17 T cell receptor beta chains were all obtained from the same sample, sequenced in a study of blood T cell repertoires in COVID-19. The repertoire was sequenced with immunoSEQ multiplex PCR; TCRdb's copy has only in-frame clones and lacks some. In the table there are about 27,000 clones, around 85% of which are singletons. The sample was peripheral blood. The source of these receptors is a woman older than 75 with acute or convalescent COVID-19.

This clone was seen once. This sequence joins TRBV5-6 and TRBJ1-5; D not certain. Trimming stripped 0 bases from V and 0 bases from J, with 7 bases between. CDR3 length: 15 amino acids. Germline V gene lookup returns CDR1 SGHDT and CDR2 YYEEEE. The CDR3 bases are TGTGCCAGCAGCTTGGGAGGGAATAGCAATCAGCCCCAGCATTTT. Amino acid sequence: CASSLGGNSNQPQHF.

This chain joins TRBV3-1 (or the pseudogene TRBV3-2) and TRBJ1-2; the D gene is possibly TRBD1 (6 bases). The germline V and J ends were trimmed by 3 bases and 0 bases, with 14 bases remaining between them. The CDR3 length is 16 residues. Germline assignment: CDR1 LGHDT and CDR2 YNNKEL (reference sequence). The CDR3 sequence is CASSQFRTVTNYGYTF. In DNA form, the CDR3 reads TGTGCCAGCAGCCAGTTTAGGACAGTTACTAACTATGGCTACACCTTC.

The chain recombines TRBV5-1 with TRBJ1-2, with TRBD1 identical over 7 bases. This CDR3 has 15 residues. V shed 0 bases and J 4 bases; nucleotides not matched to a gene: 6. Germline lookup yields CDR1 SGHRS and CDR2 YFSETQ. CDR3 in DNA: TGCGCCAGCAGCTTGGGACAGGGAGGCCCCTATGGCTACACCTTC. It is translated as CASSLGQGGPYGYTF.

This chain joins TRBV5-1 and TRBJ2-5, with a weak D call TRBD1 (5 bases). Germline-derived CDR1 and CDR2 are SGHRS and YFSETQ. This CDR3 is 14 amino acids long. The germline V and J ends were trimmed by 4 bases and 2 bases, with 12 bases remaining between them. CDR3 in amino acids: CASSTNRNQETQYF. CDR3 DNA: TGCGCCAGCAGCACAAACAGGAATCAAGAGACCCAGTACTTC.

This sequence joins TRBV7-8 and TRBJ1-5; D remains ambiguous. Trimming took 5 bases from V and 0 from J, leaving 8 bases between them. Germline V lookup: CDR1 SGHVS, CDR2 FQNEAQ. This CDR3 is built from 14 residues. The CDR3: CASSTGNSNQPQHF. CDR3 nucleotides: TGTGCCAGCAGCACCGGGAATAGCAATCAGCCCCAGCATTTT.

A word on this clone: Its ends do not fully match the called genes, so a read error is possible. The V gene is TRBV3-1 (or the pseudogene TRBV3-2), the J gene TRBJ1-1; D perhaps matches TRBD1 (5 bases). CDR1 and CDR2 (germline): LGHDT, YNNKEL (reference sequence). The CDR3 spans 14 residues. The CDR3, as DNA: TGTGCCAGCACCCAATCAGGGTCCGGCACTGAAGCTTTCTTT. Translated: CASTQSGSGTEAFF.

This chain uses TRBV5-6 with TRBJ1-5; 8 bases match TRBD1. Germline V CDR1 and CDR2: SGHDT, YYEEEE. The CDR3 length is 15 residues. Germline trimming cut 4 bases from V and 8 bases from J; bases unmatched to any gene: 11. This chain's CDR3 is CASSTYIGQGKPQHF. As DNA, the CDR3 is TGTGCCAGCAGCACCTACATCGGACAGGGCAAGCCCCAGCATTTT. Full variable domain (outside the CDR3, taken from reference TRBV5-6 and TRBJ1-5): DAGVTQSPTHLIKTRGQQVTLRCSPKSGHDTVSWYQQALGQGPQFIFQYYEEEERQRGNFPDRFSGHQFPNYSSELNVNALLLGDSALYLCASSTYIGQGKPQHFGDGTRLSIL.

The chain recombines TRBV6-5 with TRBJ2-1, with unresolved D. The CDR3 loop spans 15 amino acids. Germline lookup yields CDR1 MNHEY and CDR2 SVGAGI. The V end lost 6 bases, the J end lost 2 bases, and 14 bases lay between the germline ends. CDR3 sequence (DNA): TGTGCCAGCAGCCTTACCCGCAACACCTACAATGAGCAGTTCTTC. It specifies CASSLTRNTYNEQFF.

This chain connects TRBV7-2 to TRBJ2-1, with TRBD1 as a possible D gene (6 bases). V lost 1 base to trimming and J lost 1 base, with 8 bases between them. Germline V gives CDR1 SGHTA, CDR2 FQGNSA. The CDR3 loop spans 15 amino acids. CDR3 DNA: TGTGCCAGCAGCTTAGTACAGGGATCCTACAATGAGCAGTTCTTC. Translating it yields CASSLVQGSYNEQFF.

The gene calls are TRBV6-1 and TRBJ2-3; D is possibly TRBD1 (5 bases). The CDR3 is 14 residues long. The germline CDR1 and CDR2 sequences are MNHNS and SASEGT. Trimming took 2 bases from V and 5 from J, leaving 11 bases between them. As DNA, the CDR3 is TGTGCCAGCAGTGAACAGGGCGAAGGAGATACGCAGTATTTT. It translates to CASSEQGEGDTQYF.

The CDR3 nucleotides are TGTGCCAGCAGCTCCCGGACAGGGTCGGACACCATATATTTT. Protein sequence: CASSSRTGSDTIYF. The rearrangement uses TRBV11-3 and TRBJ1-3; 8 bases map to TRBD1. The J segment lost 8 bases and the V segment lost 4 bases, leaving 7 bases of the junction unmatched. The CDR3 sequence is 14 residues long. CDR1 is SGHNT and CDR2 is YENEEA in the germline V gene.

The chain has TRBV7-2 and TRBJ1-2; D is ambiguous. The V end was cut by 5 bases, the J end by 6 bases, with 19 bases between. The V gene's germline CDR1 is SGHTA and CDR2 FQGNSA. There are 15 residues in the CDR3. This CDR3 is CASSRWASGENGYTF. CDR3 bases: TGTGCCAGCAGCCGGTGGGCCAGCGGCGAAAATGGCTACACCTTC. Full variable domain (outside the CDR3, taken from reference TRBV7-2 and TRBJ1-2): GAGVSQSPSNKVTEKGKDVELRCDPISGHTALYWYRQSLGQGLEFLIYFQGNSAPDKSGLPSDRFSAERTGGSVSTLTIQRTQQEDSAVYLCASSRWASGENGYTFGSGTRLTVV.

V is TRBV29-1 and J is TRBJ1-2; the D gene is possibly TRBD1 (6 bases). Germline V gene data show CDR1 as SQVTM and CDR2 as ANQGSEA. This CDR3 is 13 amino acids long. The V end was cut by 3 bases, the J end by 5 bases, with 13 bases between. As DNA, the CDR3 is TGCAGCGTTGAGCTTGGCCAGGGGTATGGCTACACCTTC. Translation gives CSVELGQGYGYTF. Drawing the rest from reference TRBV29-1 and TRBJ1-2, the complete variable domain is SAVISQKPSRDICQRGTSLTIQCQVDSQVTMMFWYRQQPGQSLTLIATANQGSEATYESGFVIDKFPISRPNLTFSTLTVSNMSPEDSSIYLCSVELGQGYGYTFGSGTRLTVV.

This clone is a singleton in its sample. The rearrangement joins TRBV2 to TRBJ2-5; TRBD2 aligns across 13 bases. This CDR3 contains 13 residues. Germline V gene lookup returns CDR1 SNHLY and CDR2 FYNNEI. The V segment lost 1 base and the J segment 12 bases; nucleotides outside the gene matches: 2. The CDR3 sequence: CASSEGTSGGKYF. The CDR3 region has the DNA TGTGCCAGCAGTGAAGGGACTAGCGGGGGAAAGTACTTC.

J is TRBJ2-5 and V is TRBV14; 10 nucleotides align to TRBD1. V shed 3 bases, J shed 4 bases, and the junction held 5 bases outside the gene matches. CDR3 length: 15 residues. Germline V gene data show CDR1 as SGHDN and CDR2 as FVKESK. CDR3 nucleotides: TGTGCCAGCAGCCAGAAGGGACAGGGGACAGAGACCCAGTACTTC. The encoded protein is CASSQKGQGTETQYF.

The chain links TRBV18 to TRBJ2-7; the match to TRBD2 covers 10 bases. The germline V gene encodes CDR1 KGHSH and CDR2 LQKENI. This CDR3 is 14 amino acids long. J was trimmed by 6 bases and V by 4 bases; bases with no gene match: 6. In DNA, the CDR3 is TGTGCCAGCTCACAGGCTAGCGGGAGTAGCGAGCAGTACTTC. It encodes CASSQASGSSEQYF. The full variable domain, completed using reference TRBV18 and TRBJ2-7, is NAGVMQNPRHLVRRRGQEARLRCSPMKGHSHVYWYRQLPEEGLKFMVYLQKENIIDESGMPKERFSAEFPKEGPSILRIQQVVRGDSAAYFCASSQASGSSEQYFGPGTRLTVT.

This chain links TRBV18 with TRBJ2-7; TRBD1 agrees at 8 bases. Germline V gives CDR1 KGHSH, CDR2 LQKENI. This CDR3 region has 17 residues. With 1 base clipped from V and 5 bases from J, the junction kept 13 bases outside the gene matches. In DNA form, the CDR3 reads TGTGCCAGCTCACCACTGTACGGACAGGGCCGGGTCCACGAGCAGTACTTC. Encoded protein: CASSPLYGQGRVHEQYF.